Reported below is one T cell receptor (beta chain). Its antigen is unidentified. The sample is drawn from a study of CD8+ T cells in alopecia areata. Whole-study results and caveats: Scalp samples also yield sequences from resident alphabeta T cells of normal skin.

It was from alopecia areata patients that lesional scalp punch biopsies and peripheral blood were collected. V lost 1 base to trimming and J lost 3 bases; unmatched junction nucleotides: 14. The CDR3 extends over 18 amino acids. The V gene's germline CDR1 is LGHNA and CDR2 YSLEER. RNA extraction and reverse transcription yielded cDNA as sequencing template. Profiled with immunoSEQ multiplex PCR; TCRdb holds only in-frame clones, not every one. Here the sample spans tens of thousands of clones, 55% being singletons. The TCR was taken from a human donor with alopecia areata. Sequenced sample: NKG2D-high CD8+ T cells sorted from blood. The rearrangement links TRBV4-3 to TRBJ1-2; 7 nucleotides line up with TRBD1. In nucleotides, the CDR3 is TGCGCCAGCAGCCAAGGACGGACAGGCTACGATGGCGACTATGGCTACACCTTC. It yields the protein CASSQGRTGYDGDYGYTF.